In this sample, the clone carrying this T cell receptor (beta chain) turned up many times. Its antigen is currently unknown. The source of the sample is a study of early T cells in non-severe SARS-CoV-2 infection. The overall study: It was bulk RNA from unsorted whole blood that was sequenced, and the chains were unpaired. General observations from the study: VDJdb-based matching was biased toward anti-spike CD8 responses and missed private and CD4 specificities.

Trimming removed 1 base at V and 7 bases at J, with 14 bases between. The CDR3 totals 14 residues. CDR1 LGHDT and CDR2 YNNKEL come from the germline V gene (reference sequence). In the library, individual cDNA molecules carried attached unique molecular identifiers. TCRdb called the 5' RACE reads again in MiXCR, with one record for every CDR3 protein. The sample has 74,000 or so distinct CDR3 sequences; around 10% are singletons. The J gene is TRBJ2-7, the V gene TRBV3-1; tentative D call: TRBD1 (6 bases). The origin of this receptor is an adult who was a healthcare worker with PCR-confirmed SARS-CoV-2 infection or an uninfected control (not recorded which). Sequenced material: whole blood. In DNA form, the CDR3 reads TGTGCCAGCAGCCAAGGTGGGGGCGGCCTGGAGCAGTACTTC. It codes for CASSQGGGGLEQYF.